These T cell receptor beta chains were read from a single sample in a study of blood T cells in healthy people across ages. TCRdb itself ran the 5' RACE reads through MiXCR, one entry per CDR3 protein. The profile shows about 750,000 distinct CDR3 sequences, roughly 50% of them singletons. Material: blood. The receptors stem from a man aged 80 or over in good health. The CDR3 runs from the conserved cysteine through the conserved F or W. A D gene is named only where the DNA matches it firmly. Rows give clone size only sometimes, using once, few, many, or a class for an expanded clone.

d_gene	v_gene	j_gene	abundance	CDR3aa	CDR3nt
TRBD1	TRBV3-1	TRBJ1-1	NA	CASIFRGRNTEAFF	TGTGCCAGCATTTTCAGGGGGAGGAACACTGAAGCTTTCTTT
NA	TRBV28	TRBJ2-6	NA	CTSSFTGSLSGANVLTF	TGTACCAGCAGTTTCACGGGGAGTCTCTCTGGGGCCAACGTCCTGACTTTC
NA	TRBV4-2	TRBJ2-1	few	CASSQSRRGISRLYDEQFF	TGTGCCAGCAGCCAATCGCGGAGAGGGATAAGTCGCCTCTACGATGAGCAGTTCTTC
NA	TRBV7-3	TRBJ2-3	NA	CASSLDSKHNTQYF	TGTGCCAGCAGCTTGGACAGTAAGCATAATACGCAGTATTTT
TRBD2	TRBV12-3/TRBV12-4	TRBJ2-3	NA	CAHGPGGGRYAYF	TGTGCCCATGGTCCGGGAGGCGGTAGATACGCGTATTTT
NA	TRBV7-8	TRBJ2-7	once	CASSLAGDNLYSYEQYF	TGTGCCAGCAGCTTAGCGGGGGACAATCTCTACTCCTACGAGCAGTACTTC
TRBD2	TRBV7-9	TRBJ2-7	few	CASSATSGGTSGPYEQYF	TGTGCCAGCAGCGCCACCTCCGGGGGGACTAGCGGACCCTACGAGCAGTACTTC
TRBD1	TRBV14	TRBJ1-2	NA	CASSPRQGGNYGYTF	TGTGCCAGCAGCCCCCGACAGGGAGGTAACTATGGCTACACCTTC
TRBD1	TRBV6-1	TRBJ1-2	NA	CASSIQGDGYTF	TGTGCCAGCAGCATACAGGGGGATGGCTACACCTTC
NA	TRBV7-2	TRBJ2-2	NA	CASSPYYNGELFF	TGTGCCAGCAGCCCCTACTATAACGGGGAGCTGTTTTTT
NA	TRBV6-5	TRBJ2-7	NA	CASSYSALLMGPLSYEQYF	TGTGCCAGCAGTTACTCGGCTCTTCTAATGGGCCCACTGTCCTACGAGCAGTACTTC
TRBD2	TRBV12-3/TRBV12-4	TRBJ2-1	NA	CASTPLAGFSFNEQFF	TGTGCCAGCACCCCCCTAGCGGGATTCTCCTTCAATGAGCAGTTCTTC
TRBD1	TRBV28	TRBJ2-1	NA	CASSRTGDRDEQFF	TGTGCCAGCAGTCGGACAGGGGATAGGGATGAGCAGTTCTTC
NA	TRBV10-3	TRBJ2-1	NA	CAISGRRLGDNEQFF	TGTGCCATCAGTGGCAGGAGGCTGGGCGACAATGAGCAGTTCTTC
TRBD1	TRBV25-1	TRBJ2-5	NA	CASIKGTGSYGETQYF	TGTGCCAGCATCAAAGGGACAGGGTCGTATGGGGAGACCCAGTACTTC
NA	TRBV18	TRBJ2-7	NA	CASSPRGAPYEQYF	TGTGCCAGCTCACCTCGTGGGGCCCCCTACGAGCAGTACTTC
NA	TRBV5-1	TRBJ2-2	NA	CASSLWYTGELFF	TGCGCCAGCAGCTTGTGGTACACCGGGGAGCTGTTTTTT
NA	TRBV20-1	TRBJ1-5	once	CSARDMGSGQPQHF	TGCAGTGCTAGAGATATGGGTAGCGGTCAGCCCCAGCATTTT
NA	TRBV29-1	TRBJ2-5	NA	CSARTQYQETQYF	TGCAGCGCGCGGACCCAGTACCAAGAGACCCAGTACTTC
NA	TRBV7-9	TRBJ2-5	few	CASSSPGGQETQYF	TGTGCCAGCAGCAGCCCCGGCGGGCAAGAGACCCAGTACTTC
TRBD1	TRBV4-2	TRBJ2-1	once	CTSSYEGTGFHEQFF	TGTACCAGCAGCTACGAAGGGACAGGGTTTCACGAGCAGTTCTTC
TRBD1	TRBV11-2	TRBJ2-7	NA	CASSHPLGDRRGEQYF	TGTGCCAGCAGCCACCCTCTGGGGGACAGAAGGGGCGAGCAGTACTTC
NA	TRBV11-2	TRBJ2-3	NA	CASSLGRGGHRYAYF	TGTGCCAGCAGCTTAGGCCGGGGTGGACACAGATACGCGTATTTT
NA	TRBV29-1	TRBJ2-7	many	CSAGTHGGEQYF	TGCAGCGCCGGGACTCACGGAGGCGAGCAGTACTTC
TRBD1	TRBV20-1	TRBJ2-5	NA	CSARKGAYNEQYF	TGCAGTGCTAGAAAGGGGGCCTACAATGAGCAGTACTTC
NA	TRBV15	TRBJ2-7	NA	CATSREVVGTYEQYF	TGTGCCACCAGCAGAGAGGTTGTAGGGACCTACGAGCAGTACTTC
NA	TRBV4-1	TRBJ2-5	few	CASSQVGTGRQETQYF	TGCGCCAGCAGCCAAGTCGGCACAGGTCGACAAGAGACCCAGTACTTC
NA	TRBV6-5	TRBJ2-1	NA	CASSYSGVGSSYNEQFF	TGTGCCAGCAGTTACTCGGGGGTCGGGAGCTCCTACAATGAGCAGTTCTTC
NA	TRBV20-1	TRBJ2-7	few	CSAPGLGEQYF	TGCAGTGCCCCGGGACTGGGCGAGCAGTACTTC
TRBD2	TRBV24-1	TRBJ2-5	NA	CATSDSSGRGQETQYF	TGTGCCACCAGTGATTCTAGCGGGAGAGGCCAAGAGACCCAGTACTTC
NA	TRBV5-1	TRBJ1-6	NA	CASRADSISPLHF	TGCGCCAGCCGTGCCGACAGTATTTCACCCCTCCACTTT
NA	TRBV10-1	TRBJ2-7	NA	CASSESGAGSEQYF	TGCGCCAGCAGTGAGTCCGGGGCCGGGTCGGAGCAGTACTTC
NA	TRBV6-1	TRBJ2-1	few	CASRTGVYNEQFF	TGTGCCAGCAGGACGGGCGTTTACAATGAGCAGTTCTTC
TRBD1	TRBV5-5	TRBJ1-2	NA	CASSWDRLYGYTF	TGTGCCAGCAGCTGGGACAGACTCTATGGCTACACCTTC
NA	TRBV5-1	TRBJ2-7	NA	CASSLGGQNYEQYF	TGCGCCAGCAGCTTGGGCGGACAGAACTACGAGCAGTACTTC
NA	TRBV3-1	TRBJ1-2	NA	CASSQDRRGAYGYTF	TGTGCCAGCAGCCAAGATAGAAGGGGCGCGTATGGCTACACCTTC
NA	TRBV12-3/TRBV12-4	TRBJ2-1	NA	CASSLAGSDHNEQFF	TGTGCCAGCAGTTTAGCGGGAAGCGACCACAATGAGCAGTTCTTC
TRBD1	TRBV18	TRBJ2-3	few	CASSPGQGGPDTQYF	TGTGCCAGCTCACCAGGACAGGGAGGCCCAGATACGCAGTATTTT
NA	TRBV20-1	TRBJ1-6	once	CSASDDSGPRSPLHF	TGCAGTGCTAGTGACGACTCGGGCCCGCGTTCACCCCTCCACTTT
NA	TRBV10-3	TRBJ2-3	few	CAISLDGPTDTQYF	TGTGCCATCAGCCTCGACGGACCCACAGATACGCAGTATTTT
NA	TRBV2	TRBJ1-6	NA	CASSSRNNSPLHF	TGTGCCAGCAGTTCCCGAAATAATTCACCCCTCCACTTT
NA	TRBV29-1	TRBJ2-3	few	CSVEGLAHRYAYF	TGCAGCGTTGAAGGGCTAGCGCACAGATACGCGTATTTT
TRBD1	TRBV10-3	TRBJ1-2	NA	CAIKGTGERGGYTF	TGTGCCATCAAAGGGACAGGGGAACGCGGGGGCTACACCTTC
NA	TRBV2	TRBJ2-1	NA	CASRARLGSNNEQFF	TGTGCCAGCAGGGCCAGACTAGGGAGTAACAATGAGCAGTTCTTC
TRBD2	TRBV5-1	TRBJ2-5	few	CASSLGTAGVKETQYF	TGCGCCAGCAGCTTGGGAACAGCGGGAGTTAAAGAGACCCAGTACTTC
TRBD2	TRBV29-1	TRBJ2-7	NA	CSVAGGLGGLHEQYF	TGCAGCGTTGCCGGCGGGTTGGGAGGGCTGCACGAGCAGTACTTC
TRBD1	TRBV7-2	TRBJ2-3	few	CASSGPGQGNRYAYF	TGTGCCAGCAGCGGACCGGGACAGGGGAACAGATACGCGTATTTT
NA	TRBV6-2/TRBV6-3	TRBJ1-5	NA	CASSPGGAYRPQHF	TGTGCCAGCAGTCCTGGGGGGGCTTATCGGCCCCAGCATTTT
TRBD1	TRBV20-1	TRBJ1-6	few	CSAPGDSYNSPLHF	TGCAGTGCCCCCGGGGACAGCTATAATTCACCCCTCCACTTT
NA	TRBV12-3/TRBV12-4	TRBJ2-3	NA	CASSSRDRTDTRYF	TGTGCCAGCAGTTCCAGGGACCGGACAGATACGCGGTATTTT